Below, 13 T cell receptor beta chains from the same sample are listed, as sequenced in a study of long-term antiretroviral therapy in people with HIV. Researchers report immunoSEQ v3.0 was run at survey level. Profiled with immunoSEQ multiplex PCR; TCRdb holds only in-frame clones, not every one. Here the sample spans 13,000 to 15,000 clones, roughly 88% being singletons. Sequenced here: unsorted PBMCs, sampled 6.2 years after starting antiretroviral therapy. These receptors came from a man in his forties with HIV.

By its share, this clone is medium-sized. Additional DNA sequences in this sample encode the identical CDR3. V gene TRBV18 combines with J gene TRBJ1-2, with a tentative D call TRBD1 (5 bases). The germline V gene encodes CDR1 KGHSH and CDR2 LQKENI. The length of the CDR3 is 14 residues. Between the trimmed V and J ends, which lost 2 bases and 4 bases, there was a span of 11 bases. CDR3 region: CASSPGQGLYGYTF. Written as DNA, the CDR3 is TGTGCCAGCTCACCAGGGCAGGGTCTCTATGGCTACACCTTC.

This chain joins TRBV7-3 and TRBJ2-1; D gene uncertain. CDR1 and CDR2 (germline): SGHTA, FQGTGA. The V end was cut by 3 bases, the J end by 6 bases, with 9 bases between. The length of the CDR3 is 13 residues. CDR3 sequence reads: CASSFSVGNEQFF. CDR3 coding DNA: TGTGCCAGCAGCTTTTCCGTCGGCAATGAGCAGTTCTTC.

This chain links TRBV4-2 with TRBJ2-1; 10 bases are shared with TRBD1. With V trimmed by 2 bases and J by 6 bases, 7 bases remained unmatched. Germline V CDR1 and CDR2: LGHNA, YNFKEQ. The CDR3 spans 16 residues. CDR3 in amino acids: CASSQHSGTGANEQFF. The CDR3 nucleotides are TGTGCCAGCAGCCAACATTCCGGGACAGGGGCCAATGAGCAGTTCTTC.

In its sample, this clone was seen once. The rearrangement links TRBV27 to TRBJ2-1; D might be TRBD2 (5 bases). CDR1 is MNHEY and CDR2 is SMNVEV in the germline V gene (reference sequence). This CDR3 is 12 amino acids long. Trimming took 5 bases from V and 10 from J, leaving 12 bases between them. The CDR3 nucleotides read TGTGCCAGCAGTGTTACTAGAGGGGAGCAGTTCTTC. It is translated as CASSVTRGEQFF.

The chain joins TRBV29-1 to TRBJ1-4; 7 nucleotides agree with TRBD1. Germline loops: CDR1 SQVTM, CDR2 ANQGSEA. The CDR3 length is 12 residues. V was pared by 7 bases and J by 7 bases, with 6 bases of the junction left unmatched. The CDR3 region is CSGGGGGEKLFF. The CDR3 DNA reads TGCAGCGGGGGAGGGGGCGGTGAAAAACTGTTTTTT.

The gene calls are TRBV6-5 and TRBJ1-1, with 7 positions matching TRBD1. The CDR3 runs 13 residues. Trimming cost V 6 bases and J 3 bases; bases outside gene matches: 4. Germline lookup yields CDR1 MNHEY and CDR2 SVGAGI. CDR3 amino acids: CASSRTGDTEAFF. Written as DNA, the CDR3 is TGTGCCAGCAGCAGAACAGGGGACACTGAAGCTTTCTTT.

The CDR3 sequence: CASSRQGNTGELFF. DNA for the CDR3: TGCGCCAGCAGCAGACAGGGGAACACCGGGGAGCTGTTTTTT. This rearrangement joins TRBV5-1 to TRBJ2-2; 7 bases align to TRBD1. This CDR3 is built from 14 residues. V lost 4 bases and J lost 1; bases outside the gene matches: 1. Germline CDR1 reads SGHRS; CDR2 reads YFSETQ.

This rearrangement joins TRBV7-2 to TRBJ2-7, with TRBD1 as a possible D gene (5 bases). V was trimmed by 6 bases and J by 3 bases, leaving 12 bases between them. This CDR3 is 13 amino acids long. Per germline, CDR1 SGHTA and CDR2 FQGNSA. CDR3 sequence reads: CASSKQVLYEQYF. The CDR3 nucleotides are TGTGCCAGCAGTAAACAGGTCCTCTACGAGCAGTACTTC. Supplemented by reference TRBV7-2 and TRBJ2-7, the full variable domain reads GAGVSQSPSNKVTEKGKDVELRCDPISGHTALYWYRQSLGQGLEFLIYFQGNSAPDKSGLPSDRFSAERTGGSVSTLTIQRTQQEDSAVYLCASSKQVLYEQYFGPGTRLTVT.

V is TRBV5-1 and J is TRBJ2-3; 11 positions agree with TRBD2. This CDR3 contains 16 residues. V was clipped by 2 bases and J by 3 bases; unmatched bases: 5. Per the germline V gene, CDR1 is SGHRS and CDR2 is YFSETQ. CDR3 nucleotide sequence: TGCGCCAGCAGCTTAGGGACTAGCGGAGGTACAGATACGCAGTATTTT. Its protein is CASSLGTSGGTDTQYF.

The chain employs TRBV30 and TRBJ1-1; TRBD1 might be the D (6 bases). From germline, CDR1 is GTSNPN and CDR2 SVGIG (reference sequence). V was cut by 3 bases and J by 2 bases, with 7 bases left in between. The CDR3 sequence is 12 residues long. This chain's CDR3 is CAWRGGNTEAFF. The CDR3 region has the DNA TGTGCCTGGAGGGGGGGCAACACTGAAGCTTTCTTT.

V is TRBV5-4 and J is TRBJ2-3; 16 bases agree with TRBD2. The CDR3 is 16 residues long. The trim removed 3 bases at V and 5 bases at J, leaving 3 bases unmatched. Germline values: CDR1 SGHNT, CDR2 YYREEE (reference sequence). The CDR3: CASSSGLAGGLDTQYF. DNA for the CDR3: TGTGCCAGCAGCTCGGGACTAGCGGGAGGGTTAGATACGCAGTATTTT. Complete variable domain (other parts from reference TRBV5-4 and TRBJ2-3): ETGVTQSPTHLIKTRGQQVTLRCSSQSGHNTVSWYQQALGQGPQFIFQYYREEENGRGNFPPRFSGLQFPNYSSELNVNALELDDSALYLCASSSGLAGGLDTQYFGPGTRLTVL.

The chain links TRBV7-9 to TRBJ2-6, with D hard to call. CDR3 length: 15 residues. Trimming took 1 base from V and 2 from J, leaving 6 bases between them. Germline V gives CDR1 SEHNR, CDR2 FQNEAQ (reference sequence). The CDR3 bases are TGTGCCAGCAGCTTAGTGGCGGCTGGGGCCAACGTCCTGACTTTC. It encodes CASSLVAAGANVLTF.

This rearrangement joins TRBV5-1 to TRBJ2-7, with D perhaps matching TRBD1 or TRBD2 (5 bases each). CDR3 length equals 12 residues. The germline V and J ends were trimmed by 3 bases and 2 bases, with 6 bases remaining between them. The germline V gene has CDR1 SGHRS and CDR2 YFSETQ. The CDR3 nucleotides read TGCGCCAGCAGCTGGGACGCCTACGAGCAGTACTTC. Protein: CASSWDAYEQYF.